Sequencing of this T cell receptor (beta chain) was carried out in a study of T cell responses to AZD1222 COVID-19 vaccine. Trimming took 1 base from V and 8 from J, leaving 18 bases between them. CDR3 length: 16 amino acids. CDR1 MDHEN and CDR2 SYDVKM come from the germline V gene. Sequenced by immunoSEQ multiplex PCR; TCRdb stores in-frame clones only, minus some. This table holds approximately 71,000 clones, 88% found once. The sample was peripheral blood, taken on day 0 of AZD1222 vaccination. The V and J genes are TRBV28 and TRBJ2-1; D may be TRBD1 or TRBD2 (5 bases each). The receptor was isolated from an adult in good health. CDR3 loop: CASSLFAAGKGDEQFF. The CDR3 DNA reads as TGTGCCAGCAGTTTATTTGCTGCAGGGAAGGGAGATGAGCAGTTCTTC.